These 20 T cell receptor beta chains originate from one sample sequenced in a study of blood T cell repertoires in COVID-19 (dated by TCRdb to about 2020). The library was made by the immunoSEQ multiplex PCR assay. TCRdb provides this immuneACCESS table in a form limited to in-frame rearrangements. Some clones are lacking; in checked studies, under half of them reflect an unresolved V gene, and why the rest are absent is not known. The sample table records approximately 210,000 clones; around 84% of these occur just once. The top ten clonotypes cover roughly a tenth of the sample. Sequencing was carried out using peripheral blood. The receptors here all came from a woman older than 75 with COVID-19, enrolled during active disease.

This rearrangement joins TRBV29-1 to TRBJ2-7; the match to TRBD1 covers 7 bases. The germline V gene has CDR1 SQVTM and CDR2 ANQGSEA. The CDR3 totals 14 residues. V was pared by 3 bases and J by 5 bases, with 10 bases of the junction left unmatched. The CDR3 region has the DNA TGCAGCGTTGAGGCCCAGACAGGGACCCACGAGCAGTACTTC. Translating gives CSVEAQTGTHEQYF.

CDR3 nucleotides: TGTGCCAGCAGCTTAAAAGGGCCGTCGCGGGGACTGTTTTTT. Translation: CASSLKGPSRGLFF. The chain recombines TRBV7-2 with TRBJ1-4; D remains unclear. V lost 2 bases and J lost 13, with 17 bases in between. Per germline, CDR1 SGHTA and CDR2 FQGNSA. The CDR3 has 14 residues.

This clone was recorded only once. V and J are TRBV7-6 and TRBJ2-1, with 8 nucleotides matching TRBD2. CDR1 SGHVS and CDR2 FNYEAQ come from the germline V gene. Trimming cost V 1 base and J 4 bases; bases outside gene matches: 6. The CDR3 extends over 16 amino acids. The CDR3 here is CASSLGGGGIYNEQFF. CDR3 bases: TGTGCCAGCAGCTTAGGAGGCGGGGGGATTTACAATGAGCAGTTCTTC.

The chain carries TRBV5-1 and TRBJ2-5; no reliable D call. The CDR3 loop spans 12 amino acids. Per germline, CDR1 SGHRS and CDR2 YFSETQ. V shed 6 bases and J shed 2 bases, with 8 bases lying between them. DNA of the CDR3: TGCGCCAGCACTGGCAGTCAAGAGACCCAGTACTTC. This encodes CASTGSQETQYF.

This sequence joins TRBV19 and TRBJ1-6; 9 bases are shared with TRBD1. Losses at the gene ends were 6 bases for V and 8 bases for J; bases not matched to a gene: 11. The germline gives CDR1 LNHDA, CDR2 SQIVND (reference sequence). This CDR3 contains 16 residues. CDR3 amino acids: CASRAPGQGRDSPLHF. The CDR3 DNA reads TGTGCCAGTAGGGCCCCGGGACAGGGCCGGGATTCACCCCTCCACTTT. Combining the CDR3 with reference TRBV19 and TRBJ1-6 gives the whole variable domain DGGITQSPKYLFRKEGQNVTLSCEQNLNHDAMYWYRQDPGQGLRLIYYSQIVNDFQKGDIAEGYSVSREKKESFPLTVTSAQKNPTAFYLCASRAPGQGRDSPLHFGNGTRLTVT.

The V gene is TRBV19, the J gene TRBJ2-6; a weak D match, TRBD1 (6 bases). The V and J ends lost 3 bases and 0 bases respectively, with 9 bases between them. This CDR3 comprises 16 residues. From germline, CDR1 is LNHDA and CDR2 SQIVND (reference sequence). The CDR3 DNA reads TGTGCCAGTAGTATCCTACAGGGCTCTGGGGCCAACGTCCTGACTTTC. It specifies CASSILQGSGANVLTF.

The chain carries TRBV9 and TRBJ1-6; D remains unclear. Germline CDR1 reads SGDLS; CDR2 reads YYNGEE. With 1 base removed from V and 6 bases from J, the gap between germline ends came to 8 bases. This CDR3 spans 14 amino acids. In DNA form, the CDR3 reads TGTGCCAGCAGCGTATACGAGGTTAATTCACCCCTCCACTTT. Residues: CASSVYEVNSPLHF.

The rearrangement links TRBV19 to TRBJ2-3, with 7 bases identical to TRBD2. Unmatched junction bases numbered 5, after V lost 5 bases and J lost 0 bases. Per the germline V gene, CDR1 is LNHDA and CDR2 is SQIVND (reference sequence). The CDR3 is 15 residues long. The CDR3 sequence is CASSPGRASTDTQYF. Written as DNA, the CDR3 is TGTGCCAGTAGTCCGGGGAGGGCAAGCACAGATACGCAGTATTTT.

This clone was counted a single time. This same CDR3 is encoded by further DNA sequences in the sample. The J gene is TRBJ1-1, the V gene TRBV2; TRBD1 is a possible D gene (5 bases). Germline V gene data show CDR1 as SNHLY and CDR2 as FYNNEI. V gave up 5 bases and J gave up 2 bases, with 9 bases separating them. The CDR3 loop spans 13 amino acids. The CDR3 spells CASSLGLNTEAFF. The CDR3 DNA is TGTGCCAGCAGTTTGGGACTTAACACTGAAGCTTTCTTT. The whole variable domain, remainder taken from reference TRBV2 and TRBJ1-1, is EPEVTQTPSHQVTQMGQEVILRCVPISNHLYFYWYRQILGQKVEFLVSFYNNEISEKSEIFDDQFSVERPDGSNFTLKIRSTKLEDSAMYFCASSLGLNTEAFFGQGTRLTVV.

The rearrangement joins TRBV7-2 to TRBJ1-1; tentative D call: TRBD1 (5 bases). The CDR3 is 13 amino acids. With 5 bases removed from V and 4 bases from J, the gap between germline ends came to 11 bases. From germline, CDR1 is SGHTA and CDR2 FQGNSA. The CDR3 region has the DNA TGTGCCAGCAGCGTCAGGGAGGCCACTGAAGCTTTCTTT. This gives the protein CASSVREATEAFF.

J is TRBJ1-1 and V is TRBV13; D is unresolved. V lost 4 bases and J 3 bases, leaving 9 bases between the germline ends. Germline V gene sequence: CDR1 PRHDT, CDR2 FYEKMQ (reference sequence). CDR3 length: 13 amino acids. This CDR3 is CASSSTEDTEAFF. Here the CDR3 DNA reads TGTGCCAGCAGCTCAACGGAGGACACTGAAGCTTTCTTT.

V usage is TRBV5-5 and J usage is TRBJ2-7; perhaps TRBD2 as D (5 bases). With 2 bases removed from V and 6 bases from J, the gap between germline ends came to 12 bases. Per germline, CDR1 SGHKS and CDR2 YYEKEE (reference sequence). The CDR3 loop spans 13 amino acids. CDR3 loop: CASSFVGNGEQYV. The CDR3, as DNA: TGTGCCAGCAGCTTCGTCGGGAACGGCGAGCAGTACGTC.

The CDR3 region is CASSLASGQGSNQPQHF. The CDR3 nucleotides read TGTGCCAGCAGCTTAGCATCAGGTCAGGGATCAAATCAGCCCCAGCATTTT. The chain links TRBV7-2 to TRBJ1-5; possibly TRBD1 for D (5 bases). CDR1 is SGHTA and CDR2 is FQGNSA in the germline V gene. The CDR3 spans 17 residues. The V end lost 0 bases, the J end lost 4 bases, and 16 bases lay between the germline ends. The full variable domain, completed using reference TRBV7-2 and TRBJ1-5, is GAGVSQSPSNKVTEKGKDVELRCDPISGHTALYWYRQSLGQGLEFLIYFQGNSAPDKSGLPSDRFSAERTGGSVSTLTIQRTQQEDSAVYLCASSLASGQGSNQPQHFGDGTRLSIL.

This clone was observed a single time. The chain recombines TRBV6-1 with TRBJ1-4, with 7 bases lining up with TRBD1. V was pared by 2 bases and J by 4 bases, with 13 bases of the junction left unmatched. The CDR3 covers 18 residues. Per germline, CDR1 MNHNS and CDR2 SASEGT. The CDR3: CASSELMEGALRNEKLFF. In DNA, the CDR3 is TGTGCCAGCAGTGAACTCATGGAGGGGGCCCTTCGTAATGAAAAACTGTTTTTT.

The chain combines TRBV28 with TRBJ1-5, with 9 bases aligning to TRBD1. The CDR3 has 15 amino acids. Germline V gene data show CDR1 as MDHEN and CDR2 as SYDVKM. Germline trimming cut 4 bases from V and 3 bases from J; bases unmatched to any gene: 4. The CDR3 coding sequence is TGTGCCAGCAGTTCATCACAGGGGGCCAATCAGCCCCAGCATTTT. This encodes CASSSSQGANQPQHF.

This chain joins TRBV6-2 or TRBV6-3 and TRBJ2-3, with a possible D match to TRBD2 (6 bases). V was cut by 2 bases and J by 4 bases, with 13 bases left in between. CDR1 MNHEY and CDR2 SVGEGT come from the germline V gene. The CDR3 is made up of 15 amino acids. CDR3 coding DNA: TGTGCCAGCAGTTACCGGGGAGGTATCGCAGATACGCAGTATTTT. Translation gives CASSYRGGIADTQYF.

The chain has TRBV28 and TRBJ2-1, with D maybe TRBD1 (6 bases). The CDR3 loop spans 14 amino acids. Per the germline V gene, CDR1 is MDHEN and CDR2 is SYDVKM. Between the trimmed V and J ends, which lost 6 bases and 5 bases, there was a span of 14 bases. CDR3 DNA: TGTGCCAGCAGAACCGGGACATACCACAATGAGCAGTTCTTC. Protein sequence: CASRTGTYHNEQFF.

V usage is TRBV5-4 and J usage is TRBJ2-2; perhaps TRBD1 as D (6 bases). Germline V gene data show CDR1 as SGHNT and CDR2 as YYREEE (reference sequence). The length of the CDR3 is 15 residues. V was pared by 2 bases and J by 3 bases, with 11 bases between. The CDR3, as DNA: TGTGCCAGCAGCTTAGGGGGACGGTACACCGGGGAGCTGTTTTTT. It specifies CASSLGGRYTGELFF.

This chain joins TRBV5-4 and TRBJ1-2, with unresolved D. The V end lost 4 bases, the J end lost 4 bases, and 8 bases lay between the germline ends. CDR3 length equals 12 residues. CDR1 SGHNT and CDR2 YYREEE come from the germline V gene (reference sequence). This chain's CDR3 is CASSPRGYGYTF. Written as DNA, the CDR3 is TGTGCCAGCAGCCCCCGAGGCTATGGCTACACCTTC.

The count of this clone is one. The rearrangement uses TRBV28 and TRBJ1-1; D perhaps matches TRBD1 (6 bases). Trimming cost V 1 base and J 0 bases, with 15 bases left between them. The CDR3 is made up of 17 amino acids. Germline V lookup: CDR1 MDHEN, CDR2 SYDVKM. CDR3: CASSLLGGDKMNTEAFF. CDR3 sequence (DNA): TGTGCCAGCAGTTTATTAGGGGGGGACAAAATGAACACTGAAGCTTTCTTT.